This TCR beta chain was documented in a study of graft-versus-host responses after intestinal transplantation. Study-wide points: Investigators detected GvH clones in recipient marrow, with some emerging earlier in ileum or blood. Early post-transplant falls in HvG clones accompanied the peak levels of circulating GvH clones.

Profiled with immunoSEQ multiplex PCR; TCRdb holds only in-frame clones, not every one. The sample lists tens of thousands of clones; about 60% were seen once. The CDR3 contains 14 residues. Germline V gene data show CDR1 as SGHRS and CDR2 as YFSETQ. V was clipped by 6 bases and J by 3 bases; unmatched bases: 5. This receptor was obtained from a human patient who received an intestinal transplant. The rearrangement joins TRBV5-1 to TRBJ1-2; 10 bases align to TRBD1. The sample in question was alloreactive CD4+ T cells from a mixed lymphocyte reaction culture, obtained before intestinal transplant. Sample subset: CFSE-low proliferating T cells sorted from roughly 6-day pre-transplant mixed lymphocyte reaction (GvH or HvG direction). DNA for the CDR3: TGCGCCAGCAACGCGGGGACAGGGGACTATGGCTACACCTTC. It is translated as CASNAGTGDYGYTF.